This T cell receptor (beta chain) derives from a study of tumor-infiltrating lymphocytes in primary liver carcinoma. Germline-derived CDR1 and CDR2 are SQVTM and ANQGSEA. CDR3 length: 16 amino acids. Trimming removed 5 bases from V and 5 bases from J; junction bases left unmatched: 12. Unsorted whole blood served as the source of blood RNA, and germline DNA was extracted as well. Total RNA (approximately 500 ng) served as template for TCR beta cDNA synthesis primed by a constant-region primer. Slightly modified ARM-PCR, run as three nested multiplex PCR rounds, produced the TCR beta libraries. TRBV1-TRBV30 forward primers paired with a C-beta reverse primer drove the first two PCR rounds, approximately 11 cycles each. TCRdb ran MiXCR on the multiplex PCR reads and lists one entry per CDR3 protein. The sample includes some 180,000 distinct CDR3 sequences, over 45% seen only once; the top ten take 72%.

The V and J genes are TRBV29-1 and TRBJ2-5, with 12 nucleotides matching TRBD1. The sequence was collected from a man aged 35-49 years with primary liver carcinoma and hepatitis B virus infection. The material sequenced was peripheral blood. The chain's CDR3 is CSVRGTGQGAGETQYF. The DNA of the CDR3 is TGCAGCGTTAGGGGGACGGGACAGGGGGCGGGTGAGACCCAGTACTTC.